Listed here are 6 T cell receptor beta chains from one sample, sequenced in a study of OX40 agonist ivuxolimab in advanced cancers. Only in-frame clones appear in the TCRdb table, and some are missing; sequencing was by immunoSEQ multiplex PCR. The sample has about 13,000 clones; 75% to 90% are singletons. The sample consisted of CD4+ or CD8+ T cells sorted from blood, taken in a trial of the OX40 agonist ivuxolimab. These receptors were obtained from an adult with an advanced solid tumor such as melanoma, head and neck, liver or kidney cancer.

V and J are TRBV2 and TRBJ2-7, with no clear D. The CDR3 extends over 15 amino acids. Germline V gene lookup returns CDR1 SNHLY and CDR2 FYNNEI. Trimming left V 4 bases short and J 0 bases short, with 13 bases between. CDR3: CASSGGIDSSYEQYF. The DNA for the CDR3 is TGTGCCAGCAGTGGGGGTATAGATAGCTCCTACGAGCAGTACTTC.

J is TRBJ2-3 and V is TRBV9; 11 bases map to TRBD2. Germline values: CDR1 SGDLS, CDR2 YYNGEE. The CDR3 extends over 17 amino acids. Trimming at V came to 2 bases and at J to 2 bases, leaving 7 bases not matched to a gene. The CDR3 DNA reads TGTGCCAGCAGCGTTCTGGGACTAGCGGAGACCACAGATACGCAGTATTTT. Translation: CASSVLGLAETTDTQYF.

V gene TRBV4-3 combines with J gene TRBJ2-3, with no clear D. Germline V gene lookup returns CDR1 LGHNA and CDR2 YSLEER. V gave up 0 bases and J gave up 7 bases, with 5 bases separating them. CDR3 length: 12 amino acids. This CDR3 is CASSQEGYTQYF. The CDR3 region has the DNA TGCGCCAGCAGCCAAGAGGGATATACGCAGTATTTT.

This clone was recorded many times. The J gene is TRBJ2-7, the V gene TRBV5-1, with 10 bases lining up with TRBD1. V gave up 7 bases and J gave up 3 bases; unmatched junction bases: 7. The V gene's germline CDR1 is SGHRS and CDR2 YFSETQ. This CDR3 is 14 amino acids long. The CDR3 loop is CASGWDRGLYEQYF. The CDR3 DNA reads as TGCGCCAGCGGGTGGGACAGGGGTCTCTACGAGCAGTACTTC.

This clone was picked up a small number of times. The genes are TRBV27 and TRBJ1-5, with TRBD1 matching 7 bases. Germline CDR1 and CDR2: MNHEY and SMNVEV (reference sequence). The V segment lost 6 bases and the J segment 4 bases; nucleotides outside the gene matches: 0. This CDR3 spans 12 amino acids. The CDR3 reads CASRTGNQPQHF. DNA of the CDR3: TGTGCCAGCAGGACAGGGAATCAGCCCCAGCATTTT.

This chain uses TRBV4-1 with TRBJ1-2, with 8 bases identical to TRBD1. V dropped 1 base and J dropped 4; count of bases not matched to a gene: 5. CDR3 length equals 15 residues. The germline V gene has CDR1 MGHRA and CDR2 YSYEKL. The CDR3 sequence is CASSQVPGTGYGYTF. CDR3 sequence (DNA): TGCGCCAGCAGCCAAGTCCCCGGGACAGGCTATGGCTACACCTTC.